Each of the 25 T cell receptor beta chains below was sequenced from the same sample in a study of vaccination and CD4 T cells after COVID-19. No antigen is known for these receptors. Treatment reported: approximately nine-day PBMC culture with coronavirus spike peptide pools or control peptides (ViraFEST assay). An Oncomine TCR Beta short-read assay was used to sequence the DNA from cultured CD4+ T cells. In TCRdb, the PCR reads were re-called with MiXCR into one record per CDR3 protein. The sample holds 27,000 or so distinct CDR3 sequences, 49% seen once. Sequenced: CD4+ T cells from blood, cultured in vitro. These receptors all stem from a human donor who had recovered from COVID-19.

The chain is built from TRBV6-2 or TRBV6-3 and TRBJ2-7, with D possibly TRBD1 on 6 matching bases. Germline values: CDR1 MNHEY, CDR2 SVGEGT. The germline V and J ends were trimmed by 5 bases and 2 bases, with 16 bases remaining between them. The CDR3 length is 15 residues. The CDR3 loop is CASSTGQRITYEQYF. In nucleotides, the CDR3 is TGTGCCAGCAGTACCGGACAGAGAATTACCTACGAGCAGTACTTC.

DNA of the CDR3: TGTGCCAGCAGTTTTCTAGGACAGGGGAAGAACACTGAAGCTTTCTTT. This sequence encodes CASSFLGQGKNTEAFF. The V and J genes are TRBV6-5 and TRBJ1-1; 9 nucleotides line up with TRBD1. The germline V gene has CDR1 MNHEY and CDR2 SVGAGI. Unmatched junction bases numbered 7, after V lost 4 bases and J lost 1 base. CDR3 length equals 16 residues.

The gene calls are TRBV28 and TRBJ2-7; D possibly corresponds to TRBD2 (6 bases). Trimming left V 7 bases short and J 0 bases short, with 16 bases between. CDR3 length: 15 residues. Germline V gene lookup returns CDR1 MDHEN and CDR2 SYDVKM. The DNA for the CDR3 is TGTGCCAGCACCCCGTGGGGGGATACCTCCTACGAGCAGTACTTC. Its protein product is CASTPWGDTSYEQYF.

The J gene is TRBJ2-3, the V gene TRBV2, with 7 positions matching TRBD2. From germline, CDR1 is SNHLY and CDR2 FYNNEI. After removal of 7 bases from V and 2 bases from J, the junction contained 12 bases not matched to a gene. This CDR3 spans 16 amino acids. Here the CDR3 DNA reads TGTGCCAGCACCAGAACCGGGGGGAGCTACACAGATACGCAGTATTTT. It is translated as CASTRTGGSYTDTQYF.

V gene TRBV5-1 combines with J gene TRBJ1-6; 7 positions match TRBD1. Germline-derived CDR1 and CDR2 are SGHRS and YFSETQ. CDR3 length: 17 amino acids. The J segment lost 6 bases and the V segment lost 4 bases, leaving 13 bases of the junction unmatched. The CDR3 here is CASSPQTGSAFNSPLHF. DNA for the CDR3: TGCGCCAGCAGCCCCCAGACAGGGTCCGCCTTTAATTCACCCCTCCACTTT.

This chain uses TRBV6-2 or TRBV6-3 with TRBJ1-6, with D unresolved. Germline CDR1 and CDR2: MNHEY and SVGEGT. The CDR3 is 15 amino acids. Trimming stripped 5 bases from V and 7 bases from J, with 15 bases between. CDR3 DNA: TGTGCCAGCAGTCCATGGGCCGGGCAAAATTCACCCCTCCACTTT. Its translation is CASSPWAGQNSPLHF.

The chain recombines TRBV7-2 with TRBJ1-2; D is undetermined. The CDR3 consists of 14 residues. Germline V gives CDR1 SGHTA, CDR2 FQGNSA. Between the trimmed V and J ends, which lost 8 bases and 4 bases, there was a span of 17 bases. The CDR3 coding sequence is TGTGCCAGCGGACCGGGATCGCTAATCTATGGCTACACCTTC. It translates to CASGPGSLIYGYTF.

This clonotype was observed once. This rearrangement joins TRBV19 to TRBJ1-2, with 8 nucleotides matching TRBD1. The CDR3 covers 17 residues. V lost 3 bases and J lost 8; bases outside the gene matches: 17. Germline CDR1 is LNHDA and CDR2 is SQIVND (reference sequence). The chain's CDR3 is CASSISAGGYPRSGYTF. CDR3 bases: TGTGCCAGTAGTATTTCCGCAGGGGGCTACCCCCGCTCGGGCTACACCTTC.

V usage is TRBV7-9 and J usage is TRBJ2-3, with 14 bases identical to TRBD2. The V and J ends lost 5 bases and 6 bases, in that order; junction bases with no gene match: 4. This CDR3 has 15 amino acids. Germline V CDR1 and CDR2: SEHNR, FQNEAQ (reference sequence). The CDR3 sequence: CASSLTSGRADTQYF. CDR3 DNA sequence: TGTGCCAGCAGCCTGACTAGCGGGAGGGCGGATACGCAGTATTTT.

This sequence joins TRBV27 and TRBJ1-2; tentatively, D is TRBD1 (5 bases). The V gene's germline CDR1 is MNHEY and CDR2 SMNVEV (reference sequence). V lost 6 bases and J lost 8, with 16 bases in between. The CDR3 is 13 amino acids. For the CDR3, the DNA is TGTGCCAGCAGCACTTCAGGGTCTTACGGCTACACCTTC. Translating it yields CASSTSGSYGYTF.

The V gene is TRBV7-9, the J gene TRBJ2-5; 12 bases align to TRBD2. The junction had 2 bases not matched to a gene; V was cut back by 5 bases and J by 4 bases. This CDR3 has 14 amino acids. CDR1 and CDR2 from the germline V gene are SEHNR and FQNEAQ (reference sequence). The DNA of the CDR3 is TGTGCCAGCAGCCCGGGACTAGCGGGAGAGACCCAGTACTTC. It specifies CASSPGLAGETQYF. Full variable domain (remainder filled in from reference TRBV7-9 and TRBJ2-5): DTGVSQNPRHKITKRGQNVTFRCDPISEHNRLYWYRQTLGQGPEFLTYFQNEAQLEKSRLLSDRFSAERPKGSFSTLEIQRTEQGDSAMYLCASSPGLAGETQYFGPGTRLLVL.

J is TRBJ2-1 and V is TRBV20-1, with 8 bases aligning to TRBD1. The CDR3 has 12 amino acids. The V gene end was trimmed by 4 bases and the J gene end by 11 bases; junction bases not matched to a gene: 7. Germline CDR1 is DFQATT and CDR2 is SNEGSKA (reference sequence). In nucleotides, the CDR3 is TGCAGTGCTACTTTCGACAGGGGAAAGCAGTTCTTC. Protein sequence: CSATFDRGKQFF.

This clonotype was counted between two and nine times. The chain uses TRBV6-5 and TRBJ1-6; 8 positions agree with TRBD1. The CDR3 loop spans 17 amino acids. Losses at the gene ends were 0 bases for V and 7 bases for J; bases not matched to a gene: 8. The germline gives CDR1 MNHEY, CDR2 SVGAGI. This chain's CDR3 is CASSYSARGHRNSPLHF. In DNA form, the CDR3 reads TGTGCCAGCAGTTACTCTGCCAGGGGGCATCGCAATTCACCCCTCCACTTT.

The V call is TRBV19, the J call TRBJ2-7, with 8 nucleotides matching TRBD1. Germline V gene sequence: CDR1 LNHDA, CDR2 SQIVND (reference sequence). V lost 3 bases and J lost 4; bases outside the gene matches: 2. The CDR3 sequence is 13 residues long. The CDR3 DNA follows: TGTGCCAGTAGTATCCGGACAGGGTACGAGCAGTACTTC. Its translation is CASSIRTGYEQYF.

J is TRBJ2-1 and V is TRBV7-6; unclear D gene. V dropped 1 base and J dropped 11 bases, with 12 bases sitting between them. CDR1 is SGHVS and CDR2 is FNYEAQ in the germline V gene. This CDR3 spans 13 amino acids. Written as DNA, the CDR3 is TGTGCCAGCAGCTTAGTAAAGGAATCGAAGCAGTTCTTC. This sequence encodes CASSLVKESKQFF.

V and J are TRBV7-2 and TRBJ2-1; 8 positions agree with TRBD1. Germline trimming cut 3 bases from V and 14 bases from J; bases unmatched to any gene: 9. Germline-derived CDR1 and CDR2 are SGHTA and FQGNSA. The CDR3 loop spans 13 amino acids. Here the CDR3 reads CASSLSRRGPEFF. Written as DNA, the CDR3 is TGTGCCAGCAGCTTGTCGCGCAGGGGGCCCGAGTTCTTC.

This rearrangement joins TRBV9 to TRBJ1-5; 7 nucleotides line up with TRBD1. CDR1 is SGDLS, CDR2 YYNGEE, per germline. CDR3 length: 14 amino acids. V was pared by 3 bases and J by 4 bases, with 4 bases of the junction left unmatched. CDR3 protein: CASSAGQQNQPQHF. DNA for the CDR3: TGTGCCAGCAGCGCGGGACAGCAGAATCAGCCCCAGCATTTT.

This clonotype was found a few times. This chain uses TRBV11-2 with TRBJ1-5, with D possibly TRBD1 on 5 matching bases. CDR3 length: 14 residues. Trimming took off 1 base at V and 5 bases at J, with 9 bases between the two ends. Germline CDR1 reads SGHAT; CDR2 reads FQNNGV. Here the CDR3 reads CASSLGGRYQPQHF. The CDR3 DNA reads as TGTGCCAGCAGCTTAGGGGGCAGGTATCAGCCCCAGCATTTT.

The sample holds a few counts of this clonotype. As DNA, the CDR3 is TGTGCCAGCTCGATTATTGCCTACAATGAGCAGTTCTTC. Its protein is CASSIIAYNEQFF. This sequence joins TRBV6-4 and TRBJ2-1; no clear D. Between the trimmed V and J ends, which lost 8 bases and 2 bases, there was a span of 10 bases. Looked up from germline, CDR1 is MRHNA and CDR2 is SNTAGT. The CDR3 consists of 13 residues.

The CDR3 region is CASSLAPVGSDVNTEAFF. For the CDR3, the DNA is TGTGCCAGCAGCTTAGCGCCGGTTGGTTCGGACGTGAACACTGAAGCTTTCTTT. The rearrangement links TRBV7-6 to TRBJ1-1; D ambiguous. This CDR3 is 18 amino acids long. The germline CDR1 and CDR2 sequences are SGHVS and FNYEAQ. V was pared by 0 bases and J by 0 bases, with 17 bases between.

This clonotype was seen a handful of times. V gene TRBV7-7 combines with J gene TRBJ2-3; D unresolved. Germline-derived CDR1 and CDR2 are SSHAT and FNYEAQ (reference sequence). V gave up 1 base and J gave up 2 bases, with 4 bases separating them. This CDR3 region has 13 residues. Here the CDR3 reads CASSLGYTDTQYF. DNA for the CDR3: TGTGCCAGCAGCTTAGGATACACAGATACGCAGTATTTT.

This chain connects TRBV19 to TRBJ1-1, with D possibly TRBD1 on 5 matching bases. The germline V gene has CDR1 LNHDA and CDR2 SQIVND (reference sequence). V was trimmed by 6 bases and J by 8 bases, leaving 19 bases between them. The CDR3 totals 14 residues. The CDR3: CASRGARERLEAFF. In nucleotides, the CDR3 is TGTGCCAGTAGAGGGGCCCGGGAACGGCTCGAAGCTTTCTTT.

This chain joins TRBV6-5 and TRBJ2-1; D is perhaps TRBD1 or TRBD2 (5 bases each). CDR3 length: 15 amino acids. Germline V lookup: CDR1 MNHEY, CDR2 SVGAGI. V gave up 4 bases and J gave up 10 bases, with 20 bases separating them. This CDR3 is CASSSGTPQWGEQFF. The CDR3, as DNA: TGTGCCAGCAGTTCGGGGACCCCCCAGTGGGGGGAGCAGTTCTTC.

V and J are TRBV6-1 and TRBJ2-7, with D perhaps given as TRBD1 or TRBD2 (5 bases each). This CDR3 has 13 residues. CDR1 is MNHNS, CDR2 SASEGT, per germline. Trimming cost V 7 bases and J 2 bases, with 12 bases left between them. The CDR3 loop is CASIGTDPYEQYF. The CDR3 bases are TGTGCCAGCATTGGGACGGATCCCTACGAGCAGTACTTC.

V is TRBV18 and J is TRBJ1-2; a weak D match, TRBD1 (5 bases). Germline V gene lookup returns CDR1 KGHSH and CDR2 LQKENI. This CDR3 comprises 15 residues. Trimming removed 4 bases from V and 7 bases from J, with 19 bases in between. The CDR3 DNA is TGTGCCAGCTCACTGAACGAGGAGAGGGGCGTTGGCTACACCTTC. Translation: CASSLNEERGVGYTF.